Listed below are T cell receptor beta chains from one sample, sequenced in a study of T-cell memory formation after mild COVID-19. MiXCR, applied by TCRdb to the 5' RACE reads, yields one record per CDR3 protein. The table has 210,000 or so distinct CDR3 sequences, roughly a tenth seen once. Sequences were obtained from PBMCs or a T cell subset sorted from them (not recorded which). The origin of the receptors is a young man who had mild COVID-19 (a few samples of this study predate the infection). Cell type and time point are not known. CDR3s include the opening cysteine and the closing phenylalanine or tryptophan. Fields, in order: clone size, V gene, D gene, J gene, CDR3 protein, CDR3 DNA. A D gene is named only where the DNA matches it firmly. Where a row states a size, it is once, few, many or the class of an expanded clone; other rows omit it.

clone size: .
V gene: TRBV19
D gene: .
J gene: TRBJ1-2
CDR3 protein: CASSTGPGGYTF
CDR3 DNA: TGTGCCAGTTCAACAGGGCCGGGTGGCTACACCTTC

clone size: .
V gene: TRBV18
D gene: .
J gene: TRBJ1-5
CDR3 protein: CASSLAVSSNQPQHF
CDR3 DNA: TGTGCCAGCTCACTCGCTGTGAGTAGCAATCAGCCCCAGCATTTT

clone size: many
V gene: TRBV4-1
D gene: .
J gene: TRBJ2-2
CDR3 protein: CASSQGRGNTGELFF
CDR3 DNA: TGCGCCAGCAGCCAAGGTCGTGGAAACACCGGGGAGCTGTTTTTT

clone size: .
V gene: TRBV2
D gene: TRBD1
J gene: TRBJ2-1
CDR3 protein: CASRPRDRDYNEQFF
CDR3 DNA: TGTGCCAGCAGACCCCGGGACAGGGATTACAATGAGCAGTTCTTC

clone size: many
V gene: TRBV7-9
D gene: .
J gene: TRBJ2-7
CDR3 protein: CASSSPPQQYF
CDR3 DNA: TGTGCCAGCAGCTCCCCCCCGCAGCAGTACTTC

clone size: .
V gene: TRBV12-3/TRBV12-4
D gene: .
J gene: TRBJ2-2
CDR3 protein: CASRPTMWYRAGTWELFF
CDR3 DNA: TGTGCCAGCAGACCAACCATGTGGTACAGGGCGGGAACCTGGGAGCTGTTTTTT

clone size: .
V gene: TRBV27
D gene: .
J gene: TRBJ1-6
CDR3 protein: CASSWGLRGDSPLHF
CDR3 DNA: TGTGCCAGCAGTTGGGGCCTCCGGGGGGATTCACCCCTCCACTTT

clone size: .
V gene: TRBV7-2
D gene: .
J gene: TRBJ1-4
CDR3 protein: CASSVIQGSGEKLFF
CDR3 DNA: TGTGCCAGCAGCGTAATACAGGGCTCCGGTGAAAAACTGTTTTTT

clone size: few
V gene: TRBV28
D gene: .
J gene: TRBJ2-6
CDR3 protein: CASSSTAEAGANVLTF
CDR3 DNA: TGTGCCAGCAGTTCTACCGCGGAGGCTGGGGCCAACGTCCTGACTTTC

clone size: many
V gene: TRBV12-3/TRBV12-4
D gene: .
J gene: TRBJ2-6
CDR3 protein: CASSPGGGSGANVLTF
CDR3 DNA: TGTGCCAGCAGCCCCGGAGGGGGCTCTGGGGCCAACGTCCTGACTTTC

clone size: few
V gene: TRBV4-1
D gene: .
J gene: TRBJ1-2
CDR3 protein: CASSPMRTGHYTF
CDR3 DNA: TGCGCCAGCAGCCCTATGAGGACCGGGCATTATACCTTC

clone size: .
V gene: TRBV5-1
D gene: TRBD1
J gene: TRBJ1-5
CDR3 protein: CASSPGQEVPQHF
CDR3 DNA: TGCGCCAGCAGCCCCGGACAGGAGGTGCCCCAGCATTTT

clone size: many
V gene: TRBV5-1
D gene: .
J gene: TRBJ2-1
CDR3 protein: CASSLDSTHEQFF
CDR3 DNA: TGCGCCAGCAGCTTGGACAGCACACATGAGCAGTTCTTC

clone size: many
V gene: TRBV5-4
D gene: .
J gene: TRBJ1-2
CDR3 protein: CASSIGRHYGYTF
CDR3 DNA: TGTGCCAGCAGCATCGGACGGCACTATGGCTACACCTTC

clone size: few
V gene: TRBV5-1
D gene: .
J gene: TRBJ1-3
CDR3 protein: CASSLPSDAGVGGNTIYF
CDR3 DNA: TGCGCCAGCAGCTTGCCCAGTGATGCGGGAGTGGGTGGAAACACCATATATTTT

clone size: .
V gene: TRBV15
D gene: .
J gene: TRBJ2-5
CDR3 protein: CATGESKTAGETQYF
CDR3 DNA: TGTGCCACCGGAGAATCAAAGACCGCCGGAGAGACCCAGTACTTC

clone size: few
V gene: TRBV20-1
D gene: TRBD2
J gene: TRBJ2-3
CDR3 protein: CSARVSGGASDTQYF
CDR3 DNA: TGCAGTGCTAGGGTTAGCGGGGGGGCATCAGATACGCAGTATTTT

clone size: few
V gene: TRBV7-2
D gene: .
J gene: TRBJ1-1
CDR3 protein: CASSLDTRRYAEAFF
CDR3 DNA: TGTGCCAGCAGCTTAGATACGCGAAGGTACGCTGAAGCTTTCTTT

clone size: .
V gene: TRBV5-1
D gene: .
J gene: TRBJ2-5
CDR3 protein: CASSFLGQQGETQYF
CDR3 DNA: TGCGCCAGCAGCTTTTTGGGGCAACAGGGAGAGACCCAGTACTTC

clone size: .
V gene: TRBV6-5
D gene: .
J gene: TRBJ1-5
CDR3 protein: CASSYAVPGAPNQPQHF
CDR3 DNA: TGTGCCAGCAGTTACGCAGTCCCGGGGGCCCCTAATCAGCCCCAGCATTTT

clone size: .
V gene: TRBV5-1
D gene: .
J gene: TRBJ2-5
CDR3 protein: CASSSPQETQYF
CDR3 DNA: TGCGCCAGCAGCTCTCCGCAAGAGACCCAGTACTTC

clone size: many
V gene: TRBV5-1
D gene: .
J gene: TRBJ1-4
CDR3 protein: CASSLKAGDEKLFF
CDR3 DNA: TGCGCCAGCAGCTTGAAGGCGGGTGATGAAAAACTGTTTTTT

clone size: many
V gene: TRBV7-3
D gene: TRBD1
J gene: TRBJ2-7
CDR3 protein: CASTRGDRSIYEQYF
CDR3 DNA: TGTGCCAGCACCCGTGGGGACAGGTCTATTTACGAGCAGTACTTC

clone size: few
V gene: TRBV2
D gene: TRBD1
J gene: TRBJ2-2
CDR3 protein: CASRGDRGSTGELFF
CDR3 DNA: TGTGCCAGCAGAGGGGACAGGGGCTCCACCGGGGAGCTGTTTTTT

clone size: .
V gene: TRBV3-1
D gene: TRBD1
J gene: TRBJ1-5
CDR3 protein: CASSQASQGDQPQHF
CDR3 DNA: TGTGCCAGCAGCCAAGCGAGTCAGGGGGATCAGCCCCAGCATTTT